A selection of T cell receptor beta chains follows, all from one sample in a study of T and B cells in COVID-19 patients. From the multiplex PCR reads, TCRdb called clonotypes with MiXCR, one entry per CDR3 protein. This sample has over 15,000 distinct CDR3 sequences, with under 30% found just once. Sequenced material: blood. The receptors originated from a human donor who had recovered from COVID-19. Both conserved end residues are part of each CDR3. D genes are given only for firm matches. Clone sizes are given selectively: once, few, many, or a class where the clone is expanded.

>13|TRBV27|TRBJ2-7|many|-
CASSFGPSYEQYF
TGTGCCAGCAGTTTTGGTCCGTCCTACGAGCAGTACTTC
>15|TRBV6-1|TRBJ2-5|few|-
CASRTSQGSQETQYF
TGTGCCAGCAGGACCTCACAGGGATCCCAAGAGACCCAGTACTTC
>11|TRBV27|TRBJ1-1|-|-
CASKANTEAFF
TGTGCCAGCAAGGCTAACACTGAAGCTTTCTTT
>15|TRBV10-3|TRBJ1-1|-|TRBD1
CATWGDRTGASEAFF
TGTGCCACCTGGGGGGATCGGACAGGGGCCTCTGAAGCTTTCTTT
>16|TRBV7-2|TRBJ1-5|-|-
CASSPNREGGNQPQHF
TGTGCCAGCAGCCCGAACAGGGAGGGGGGCAATCAGCCCCAGCATTTT
>14|TRBV12-3/TRBV12-4|TRBJ1-1|few|TRBD1
CASSLLTLTGDAFF
TGTGCCAGCAGTTTACTGACCTTGACAGGGGATGCTTTCTTT
>14|TRBV6-5|TRBJ1-1|-|TRBD1
CASSSKTGGSQAFF
TGTGCCAGCAGCTCTAAGACAGGGGGCAGTCAAGCTTTCTTT
>15|TRBV6-1|TRBJ2-5|many|TRBD2
CASSEVGGRQETQYF
TGTGCCAGCAGTGAAGTGGGAGGGAGGCAAGAGACCCAGTACTTC
>13|TRBV29-1|TRBJ1-1|many|TRBD1
CSVGTGGRTEAFF
TGCAGCGTCGGGACAGGGGGAAGAACTGAAGCTTTCTTT
>16|TRBV6-4|TRBJ2-2|few|-
CASIGKSVLNTGELFF
TGTGCCAGCATCGGAAAGAGCGTCCTGAACACCGGGGAGCTGTTTTTT
>16|TRBV12-3/TRBV12-4|TRBJ1-2|few|-
CASRGRAGDGYYGYTF
TGTGCCAGCAGGGGCCGTGCAGGGGATGGTTACTATGGCTACACCTTC
>15|TRBV20-1|TRBJ2-5|-|TRBD2
CSARSILAGEETQYF
TGCAGTGCTAGATCTATACTAGCGGGGGAAGAGACCCAGTACTTC
>14|TRBV27|TRBJ1-1|few|-
CASSFVAMNTEAFF
TGTGCCAGCAGTTTCGTGGCGATGAACACTGAAGCTTTCTTT
>16|TRBV12-3/TRBV12-4|TRBJ1-4|few|TRBD1
CASSFGGTGGSEKLFF
TGTGCCAGCAGTTTCGGCGGGACAGGGGGGAGTGAAAAACTGTTTTTT
>15|TRBV19|TRBJ2-2|medium-sized|TRBD2
CASSRSGGNTGELFF
TGTGCCAGTAGTCGCAGCGGGGGGAACACCGGGGAGCTGTTTTTT
>16|TRBV5-4|TRBJ2-4|-|-
CASSLGQDKAKNIQYF
TGTGCCAGCAGCTTGGGGCAGGACAAAGCCAAAAACATTCAGTACTTC
>14|TRBV29-1|TRBJ2-2|medium-sized|-
CSVDQGTNTGELFF
TGCAGCGTAGATCAGGGGACGAACACCGGGGAGCTGTTTTTT
>18|TRBV19|TRBJ1-3|few|TRBD1
CASSNPPGQGNSGNTIYF
TGTGCCAGTAGTAACCCTCCGGGACAGGGGAACTCTGGAAACACCATATATTTT
>10|TRBV21-1|TRBJ1-5|-|-
CASSKGYKHF
TGTGCCAGCAGCAAGGGGTACAAACATTTT
>14|TRBV12-3/TRBV12-4|TRBJ2-2|many|-
CASSPMQVTGELFF
TGTGCCAGCAGTCCAATGCAGGTCACCGGGGAGCTGTTTTTT
>13|TRBV29-1|TRBJ1-1|medium-sized|TRBD1
CSGVTGGGTEAFF
TGCAGCGGCGTTACAGGGGGCGGAACTGAAGCTTTCTTT
>15|TRBV6-1|TRBJ1-2|few|TRBD1
CATMSDTGGNYGYTF
TGTGCCACCATGAGTGATACAGGGGGTAACTATGGCTACACCTTC
>13|TRBV10-2|TRBJ1-1|-|-
CASSDTANTEAFF
TGCGCCAGCAGCGACACGGCGAACACTGAAGCTTTCTTT
>15|TRBV5-6|TRBJ1-1|-|-
CASSWGPGQNTEAFF
TGTGCCAGCAGCTGGGGACCGGGCCAGAACACTGAAGCTTTCTTT
>15|TRBV6-2/TRBV6-3|TRBJ2-5|once|-
CVSTSGRGGSETQYF
TGTGTCAGCACCTCCGGGCGCGGGGGCAGTGAGACCCAGTACTTC
>17|TRBV7-3|TRBJ2-3|-|TRBD2
CASSFPSGGVSTDTQYF
TGTGCCAGCAGCTTCCCTAGCGGGGGGGTGAGCACAGATACGCAGTATTTT
>12|TRBV20-1|TRBJ2-7|once|-
CSAHRSSYEQYF
TGCAGTGCTCACCGGAGCTCCTACGAGCAGTACTTC
>18|TRBV7-9|TRBJ2-1|few|TRBD2
CASSLDLASGGRYNEQFF
TGTGCCAGCAGCTTAGACCTGGCTAGCGGGGGGAGATACAATGAGCAGTTCTTC
>15|TRBV5-1|TRBJ1-6|few|-
CASSSTGTDNSPLHF
TGCGCCAGCAGCTCTACCGGGACGGATAATTCACCCCTCCACTTT
>12|TRBV28|TRBJ2-7|few|-
CASSLMVDEQYF
TGTGCCAGCAGTTTAATGGTCGACGAGCAGTACTTC
>15|TRBV14|TRBJ1-6|-|-
CASSHGGTGSSPLHF
TGTGCCAGCAGCCATGGCGGAACAGGGTCTTCACCCCTCCACTTT
>15|TRBV18|TRBJ2-7|-|TRBD1
CASSPSQGAGYEQYF
TGTGCCAGCTCACCCTCACAGGGGGCGGGTTACGAGCAGTACTTC
>15|TRBV24-1|TRBJ2-1|few|TRBD1
CATSGAGTGHNEQFF
TGTGCCACCAGTGGGGCCGGGACAGGGCACAATGAGCAGTTCTTC
>13|TRBV27|TRBJ2-2|medium-sized|-
CASSHTGSGELFF
TGTGCCAGCAGCCACACAGGGTCCGGGGAGCTGTTTTTT
>13|TRBV29-1|TRBJ1-4|many|TRBD1
CSVTGQNNEKLFF
TGCAGCGTCACGGGACAGAATAATGAAAAACTGTTTTTT
>16|TRBV4-3|TRBJ1-6|few|-
CASSQDRSSGGSPLHF
TGCGCCAGCAGCCAAGATAGATCAAGTGGGGGCTCACCCCTCCACTTT
>14|TRBV19|TRBJ1-4|many|-
CASDGGATNEKLFF
TGTGCCAGTGATGGCGGGGCTACTAATGAAAAACTGTTTTTT
>14|TRBV6-5|TRBJ2-3|few|TRBD2
CASSIASGADTQYF
TGTGCCAGCAGTATCGCTAGCGGGGCTGATACGCAGTATTTT
>13|TRBV12-3/TRBV12-4|TRBJ2-7|few|TRBD1
CASTRTGKYEQYF
TGTGCCAGCACCCGGACAGGGAAATACGAGCAGTACTTC
>18|TRBV27|TRBJ1-4|many|-
CASSLVSQGFSPGEKLFF
TGTGCCAGCAGTTTAGTCTCGCAGGGTTTCAGTCCCGGTGAAAAACTGTTTTTT
>14|TRBV5-1|TRBJ1-1|-|-
CASSLGAQNTEAFF
TGCGCCAGCAGCTTGGGGGCCCAGAACACTGAAGCTTTCTTT
>17|TRBV6-5|TRBJ2-2|-|TRBD1
CASSYRRTGGYTGELFF
TGTGCCAGCAGTTACCGGAGGACAGGGGGCTACACCGGGGAGCTGTTTTTT
>16|TRBV10-3|TRBJ1-1|few|-
CAISEGFQGGNTEAFF
TGTGCCATCAGTGAGGGGTTTCAGGGAGGGAACACTGAAGCTTTCTTT
>15|TRBV29-1|TRBJ2-6|large|-
CSVESGTAGANVLTF
TGCAGCGTTGAATCAGGGACCGCTGGGGCCAACGTCCTGACTTTC
>16|TRBV6-2/TRBV6-3|TRBJ2-1|few|TRBD2
CASSFAFVAGGVEQFF
TGTGCCAGCAGTTTCGCGTTCGTAGCGGGGGGGGTTGAGCAGTTCTTC